These 2 T cell receptor beta chains were all obtained from the same sample, sequenced in a study of regulatory T cells in long-lasting Graves disease. Researchers made TCR beta libraries by using iRepertoire HTBI primers and running Arm-PCR on CDR3 regions. TCRdb analysed the multiplex PCR reads with MiXCR anew, one entry per CDR3 protein. The sample holds hundreds of thousands of distinct CDR3 sequences; around 32% are singletons and the top ten take roughly 41%. Time point: persistent/refractory GD, antithyroid drugs over 5 years with positive TRAb. PBMC-derived RNA was used for the TCR library. The material was peripheral blood mononuclear cells (PBMCs), obtained when the disease was refractory, from a patient treated with antithyroid drugs. Every receptor here comes from a female donor with Graves disease.

This clonotype was observed a handful of times. A read error may produce the germline difference seen at one junction end. The gene calls are TRBV5-1 and TRBJ1-1; D is unresolved. CDR3 size: 13 residues. Per germline, CDR1 SGHRS and CDR2 YFSETQ. For the CDR3, the DNA is TGTGCCAGCAGCTTTATTGGGTACACTGAAGCTTTCTTT. Residues: CASSFIGYTEAFF.

This clonotype showed up just a few times. The chain couples TRBV28 to TRBJ2-2; 11 nucleotides agree with TRBD1. CDR1 and CDR2 (germline): MDHEN, SYDVKM. There are 16 residues in the CDR3. Germline trimming cut 3 bases from V and 5 bases from J; bases unmatched to any gene: 5. This chain's CDR3 is CASSLIGQGATGELFF. CDR3 sequence (DNA): TGTGCCAGCAGTTTGATCGGACAGGGGGCGACCGGGGAGCTGTTTTTT.